Ten or more counts support the clone carrying this T cell receptor (beta chain). This entry comes from a study of T cells in Graves' hyperthyroidism and ophthalmopathy. Amplified TCR beta CDR3 regions came from RNA transcripts. First-round RT-PCR targeting the TCR CDR3 was performed with the HTBI primer set. Each CDR3 protein gets one entry after TCRdb re-called the multiplex PCR reads with MiXCR. Of around 600,000 distinct CDR3 sequences in the sample, around 14% are singletons; the top ten hold 7.1%. Trimming cost V 1 base and J 1 base, with 5 bases left between them. The CDR3 has 13 amino acids. Per the germline V gene, CDR1 is SGHDT and CDR2 is YYEEEE.

Sequenced sample: blood. The V call is TRBV5-6, the J call TRBJ1-1; unclear D gene. This sequence was found in a woman aged 18-29 years with Graves' ophthalmopathy. The CDR3, as DNA: TGTGCCAGCAGCTTGCTACAGAACACTGAAGCTTTCTTT. It yields the protein CASSLLQNTEAFF.